The T cell receptor beta chain described here comes from a study of T cell clonotyping in hematopoietic cell transplantation (dated by TCRdb to the early 2020s). Study-wide context: Pretransplant samples from recipients were collected after cytoreduction. A total of 135 blood samples were collected in the study from a few dozen consecutive transplant recipients and their related donors. Recruitment of patients was conducted between late 2015 and January 2017, and follow-up was continued until late 2020 or death.

Per the publication, the time point label means: recipient sample about 28 days before transplant, after cytoreduction. Recipient blood was collected about 28 days before transplant and at days 30, 100 and 180 after transplant. Nuclei Lysis Solution was used to extract genomic DNA from fresh or cryopreserved unfractionated peripheral blood mononuclear cells. Notes on this clone: Its antigen is currently not known. No much larger clone exists at a distance of one base, and base qualities are not known.

Reading from cysteine to phenylalanine, the CDR3 counts 16 amino acids. Only the CDR3 DNA stays, 48 bases, in frame from base 1. V and J lose 4 bases and 1 base, and a span of 17 bases separates them. The germline V gene (reference sequence) provides CDR1 SGHNT and CDR2 YYREEE. The immunoSEQ assay, a bias-controlled multiplex PCR with V- and J-specific primers, was used to amplify TCR beta CDR3 regions from genomic DNA. In a second PCR step, a proprietary barcode and Illumina adapter sequences were attached to the CDR3 amplicons. CDR3 libraries were sequenced on an Illumina MiSeq instrument. From the authors' description of their analysis: Export and quality control were done with immunoSEQ Analyzer 3.0, while downstream analyses used R Bioconductor and Immunarch. Only productive rearrangements in the normalized downsampled data set were used to calculate repertoire metrics. In the normalized cohort, a clonotype counted as pathologically expanded if the clonotype was larger than 5 templates. The Inverse Simpson Index served as the measure of repertoire diversity. CMV-specificity analyses were carried out on the non-normalized data set to capture all clonotypes. TCRdb mirrors the immuneACCESS table, restricted to in-frame sequences. Some clones are absent from its copies; in checked studies, under half trace to an unresolved V gene, and the reason for the others is unknown. V, J and clone size are those of that table, while D and trimming were read from the DNA. For this sample there are 25,000 to 30,000 clones; approximately 86% appear just once. The top ten clones comprise around 1.8% of the sample.

General study outcomes and caveats: The sample size was limited, and because cells were not sorted, the contributions of CD4 and CD8 repertoires could not be separated. Broader posttransplant TCR repertoire diversity was predicted by donor and pretransplant recipient Inverse Simpson Index values. A decrease in recipient TCR diversity was observed after transplant, and a progressive increase in pathologically expanded clonotypes was seen from day 30 to day 180. Just a small fraction of recipient repertoires overlapped with donor repertoires, and more than 95% appeared de novo at the given depth.

The material was peripheral blood mononuclear cells, obtained before stem cell transplant. The receptor comes from a man aged 40-49 years with acute myeloid leukemia. Some clones in this sample may be carry-over from other donors' samples. Recombination linked TRBV5-4 to TRBJ1-2; perhaps TRBD1 is the D gene, with 5 bases matching. The CDR3 in this case is CASSGVWDPGNYGYTF. The nucleotide sequence reads TGTGCCAGCAGCGGGGTGTGGGACCCCGGTAACTATGGCTACACCTTC. The reference TRBV5-4 and TRBJ1-2 proteins fill in what lies around the CDR3, so the full variable domain reads ETGVTQSPTHLIKTRGQQVTLRCSSQSGHNTVSWYQQALGQGPQFIFQYYREEENGRGNFPPRFSGLQFPNYSSELNVNALELDDSALYLCASSGVWDPGNYGYTFGSGTRLTVV.